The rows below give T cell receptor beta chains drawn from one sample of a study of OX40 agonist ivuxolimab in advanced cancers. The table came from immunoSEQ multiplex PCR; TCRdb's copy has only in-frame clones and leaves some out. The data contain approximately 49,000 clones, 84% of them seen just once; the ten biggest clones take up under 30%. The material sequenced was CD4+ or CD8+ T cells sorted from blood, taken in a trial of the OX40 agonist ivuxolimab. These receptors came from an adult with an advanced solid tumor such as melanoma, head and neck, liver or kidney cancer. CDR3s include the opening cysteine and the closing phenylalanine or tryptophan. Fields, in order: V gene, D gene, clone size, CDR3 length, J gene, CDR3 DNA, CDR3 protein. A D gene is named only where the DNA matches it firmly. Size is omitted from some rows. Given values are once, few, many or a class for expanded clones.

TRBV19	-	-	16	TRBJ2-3	TGTGCCAGTAGTATGACGCACCCGATAGCACAAGATACGCAGTATTTT	CASSMTHPIAQDTQYF
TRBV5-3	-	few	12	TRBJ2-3	TGTGCCAGCAGCTTGGCACTAGATACGCAGTATTTT	CASSLALDTQYF
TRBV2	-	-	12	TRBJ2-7	TGTGCCAGCAGGGGGGGTTCCTACGAGCAGTACTTC	CASRGGSYEQYF
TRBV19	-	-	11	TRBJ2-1	TGTGCCAGTAGTGCAGGAAATGAGCAGTTCTTC	CASSAGNEQFF
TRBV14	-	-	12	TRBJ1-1	TGTGCCAGCAGCCTTGCGGGAGTTGAAGCTTTCTTT	CASSLAGVEAFF
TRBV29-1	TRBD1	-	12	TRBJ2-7	TGCAGCGGCCGACAGGGAATGAGCGAGCAGTACTTC	CSGRQGMSEQYF
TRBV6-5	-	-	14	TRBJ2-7	TGTGCCAGCAGTTACTCCCTCGAAGGGAAAGAGCAGTACTTC	CASSYSLEGKEQYF
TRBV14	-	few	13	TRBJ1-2	TGTGCCAGCAGCCGTACAGCGACCTATGGCTACACCTTC	CASSRTATYGYTF
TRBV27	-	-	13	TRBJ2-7	TGTGCCAGCAGTTTATTGGGTTCTCGGGAGCAGTACTTC	CASSLLGSREQYF
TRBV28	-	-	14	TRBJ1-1	TGTGCCAGCAGACTCCGAGGACAGAACACTGAAGCTTTCTTT	CASRLRGQNTEAFF
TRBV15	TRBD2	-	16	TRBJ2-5	TGTGCCACCAGCAGTTCAACTAGCGGGAGAAGAGAGACCCAGTACTTC	CATSSSTSGRRETQYF
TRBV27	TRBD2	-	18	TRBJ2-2	TGTGCCAGCAGTTTATGGGCTAGCGGGAGGGGGGGCACCGGGGAGCTGTTTTTT	CASSLWASGRGGTGELFF
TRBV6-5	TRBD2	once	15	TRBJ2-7	TGTGCCAGCAGCCCCGAGCGGGGGCGCTCCTACGAGCAGTACTTC	CASSPERGRSYEQYF
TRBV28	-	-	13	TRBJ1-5	TGTGCCAGCAGTTTCCCGACTAATCAGCCCCAGCATTTT	CASSFPTNQPQHF
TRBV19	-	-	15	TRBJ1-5	TGTGCCAGTAGTATAGTCAGGGTCGGCAATCAGCCCCAGCATTTT	CASSIVRVGNQPQHF
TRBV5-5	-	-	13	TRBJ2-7	TGTGCCAGCAGCTTGGGGCCGACTAACGAGCAGTACTTC	CASSLGPTNEQYF
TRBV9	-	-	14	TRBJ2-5	TGTGCCAGCAGCGTAGCCGGAAATCAAGAGACCCAGTACTTC	CASSVAGNQETQYF
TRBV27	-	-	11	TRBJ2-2	TGTGCCAGCAGTCCCGGGTGGGAGCTGTTTTTT	CASSPGWELFF
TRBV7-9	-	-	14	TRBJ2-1	TGTGCCAGCAGCTTTACCGGGAGTCCCCGGGAGCAGTTCTTC	CASSFTGSPREQFF
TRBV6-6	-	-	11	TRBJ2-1	TGTGCCAGCAGTTACTCCAATGAGCAGTTCTTC	CASSYSNEQFF
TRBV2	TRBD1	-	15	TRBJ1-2	TGTGCCAGCAGTGAAGGAGGGGGCATTGCCGATGGCTACACCTTC	CASSEGGGIADGYTF
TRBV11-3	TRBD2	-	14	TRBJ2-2	TGTGCCAGCAGCCCTCGAAGCGGGGCCGGGGAGCTGTTTTTT	CASSPRSGAGELFF
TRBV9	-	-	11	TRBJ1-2	TGTGCCAGCAGCGCTAACTATGGCTACACCTTC	CASSANYGYTF
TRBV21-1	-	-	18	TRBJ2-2	TGTGCCAGCAGCTTACGACTTCCCGGGTCTCTTTTTACCGGGGAGCTGTTTTTT	CASSLRLPGSLFTGELFF
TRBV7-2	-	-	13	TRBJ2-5	TGTGCCAGCAGCCAGGGACTGGCGGAGACCCAGTACTTC	CASSQGLAETQYF
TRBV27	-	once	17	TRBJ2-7	TGTGCCAGCAGTTTATCTGGGGTTGGGTGGGGTACCCACGAGCAGTACTTC	CASSLSGVGWGTHEQYF
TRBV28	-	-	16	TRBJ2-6	TGTGCCAGCAGCCCTCGTGATTTAAGTGGGGCCAACGTCCTGACTTTC	CASSPRDLSGANVLTF
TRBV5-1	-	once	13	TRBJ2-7	TGCGCCAGCAGCTGGCGGAGTTCCTACGAGCAGTACTTC	CASSWRSSYEQYF
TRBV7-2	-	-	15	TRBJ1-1	TGTGCCAGCAGCCCTAGGACGGGGAGAACCACTGAAGCTTTCTTT	CASSPRTGRTTEAFF
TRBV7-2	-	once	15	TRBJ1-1	TGTGCCAGCAGGATAGTTGTGGGTATAGGCACTGAAGCTTTCTTT	CASRIVVGIGTEAFF
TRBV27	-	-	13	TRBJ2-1	TGTGCCAGCAGTTTGGCCCGTGGCAATGAGCAGTTCTTC	CASSLARGNEQFF
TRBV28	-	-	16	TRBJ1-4	TGTGCCAGCAGTTTGACGAATACAGGGATCAGTGAAAAACTGTTTTTT	CASSLTNTGISEKLFF
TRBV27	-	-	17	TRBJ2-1	TGTGCCAGCAGTTTTGGGTCGTTTGCGGAAACCTACAATGAGCAGTTCTTC	CASSFGSFAETYNEQFF
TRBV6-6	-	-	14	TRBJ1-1	TGTGCCAGCAGTTACACAACAGAGAACACTGAAGCTTTCTTT	CASSYTTENTEAFF
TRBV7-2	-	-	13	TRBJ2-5	TGTGCCAGCAGCTTAGAGGGCCAAGAGACCCAGTACTTC	CASSLEGQETQYF
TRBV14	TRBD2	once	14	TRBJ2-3	TGTGCCAGCAGCCAAGGACTAGCGGGGTTCGAGCAGTATTTT	CASSQGLAGFEQYF
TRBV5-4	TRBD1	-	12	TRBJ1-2	TGTGCCAGCAGTTACGGGGACAGCTGGCTCACCTTC	CASSYGDSWLTF
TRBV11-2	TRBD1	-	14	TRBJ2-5	TGTGCCAGCAGCTTGGACAGGGGTCAAGAGACCCAGTACTTC	CASSLDRGQETQYF
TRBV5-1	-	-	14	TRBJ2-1	TGCGCCAGCAGCTCAACACCCCCCTACAATGAGCAGTTCTTC	CASSSTPPYNEQFF
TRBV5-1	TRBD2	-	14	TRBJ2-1	TGCGCCAGTTCTTCTAGCGGGGGATACAATGAGCAGTTCTTC	CASSSSGGYNEQFF
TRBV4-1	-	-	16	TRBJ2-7	TGCGCCAGCAGCCAAGAGATTGGGGGAACCCAGCACGAGCAGTACTTC	CASSQEIGGTQHEQYF
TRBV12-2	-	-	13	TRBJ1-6	TGTGCAAGTCGCTTAGAGACAAATTCACCCCTCCACTTT	CASRLETNSPLHF
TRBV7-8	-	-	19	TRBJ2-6	TGTGCCAGCAGCTATAGGGTTGGGGACACCAGCTCTGGGGCCAACGTCCTGACTTTC	CASSYRVGDTSSGANVLTF
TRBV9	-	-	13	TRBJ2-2	TGTGCCAGCAGCGTCTACAACACCGGGGAGCTGTTTTTT	CASSVYNTGELFF
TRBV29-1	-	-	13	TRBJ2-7	TGCAGCGTTGAGGTGGGTGGGGAGTACGAGCAGTACTTC	CSVEVGGEYEQYF
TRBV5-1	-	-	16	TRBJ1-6	TGCGCCAGCAGCTTGGGCGAGGCTGGCTTTAATTCACCCCTCCACTTT	CASSLGEAGFNSPLHF
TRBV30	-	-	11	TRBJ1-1	TGTGCCTTCTCGCCCGGCACTGAAGCTTTCTTT	CAFSPGTEAFF
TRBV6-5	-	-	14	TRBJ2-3	TGTGCCAGCAGTCCCGGGGAGGCTCTCACTACGCAGTATTTT	CASSPGEALTTQYF